A single sample gave rise to the 10 T cell receptor beta chains below, sequenced in a study of tumor and adjacent non-tumor tissue in lung cancer. The template was RNA from unsorted bulk tissue. More than 3 cm separated this lung sample from the edge of the tumor. The library came from three nested PCR rounds adapted from ARM-PCR protocols. A single record per CDR3 protein comes from TCRdb applying MiXCR to the multiplex PCR reads. The top ten clones hold 20% to 25% of a sample with about 86,000 distinct CDR3 sequences, 75% to 85% of them seen once. The sequencing input was distant non-tumor lung tissue. The receptors shown here come from a woman between 50 and 59 years old with non-small cell lung cancer.

CDR3 nucleotides: TGTGCCAGCAGTTTGGCTAACCGGGACGGGGCCTACGAGCAGTACTTC. Its translation is CASSLANRDGAYEQYF. The chain combines TRBV12-3 or TRBV12-4 with TRBJ2-7, with D possibly being TRBD1 or TRBD2 (5 bases each). The CDR3 has 16 residues. With 3 bases removed from V and 2 bases from J, the gap between germline ends came to 17 bases.

The gene calls are TRBV29-1 and TRBJ2-1; D might be TRBD1 (5 bases). The ends were cut back, 0 bases at V and 5 bases at J, with 17 bases in the middle. This CDR3 is 16 amino acids long. In germline, CDR1 is SQVTM, CDR2 ANQGSEA. CDR3: CSVEDGWGPFNNEQFF. DNA of the CDR3: TGCAGCGTTGAAGACGGATGGGGCCCATTTAACAATGAGCAGTTCTTC.

The genes are TRBV4-2 and TRBJ2-7; D might be TRBD2 (6 bases). The CDR3 is made up of 15 amino acids. Per germline, CDR1 LGHNA and CDR2 YNFKEQ. Trimming pared 5 bases from V and 2 bases from J, leaving 16 bases between. The CDR3 loop is CASSGDSGKAYEQYF. Here the CDR3 DNA reads TGTGCCAGCAGCGGGGACTCTGGTAAGGCCTACGAGCAGTACTTC.

On this clonotype: In this CDR3 the conserved last residue, phenylalanine or tryptophan, is missing, so a read error is likely. The chain employs TRBV11-2 and TRBJ2-7; 7 positions agree with TRBD1. CDR3 size: 14 residues. CDR1 is SGHAT and CDR2 is FQNNGV in the germline V gene. The chain's CDR3 is CTSSLVRDSYEQYL. CDR3 bases: TGTACCAGCAGCTTAGTTAGGGACAGTTACGAGCAGTACTTA.

J is TRBJ2-7 and V is TRBV28, with TRBD1 identical over 9 bases. The CDR3 is 18 amino acids. CDR1 is MDHEN and CDR2 is SYDVKM in the germline V gene. CDR3 sequence reads: CVSGWSFGTGWSSYEQYF. The CDR3 DNA sequence: TGTGTTAGCGGTTGGTCCTTCGGGACAGGGTGGTCGTCCTACGAGCAGTACTTC.

About this clonotype itself: At one boundary the junction diverges from the germline segment, which might be a read error. The J gene is TRBJ2-5, the V gene TRBV28; no clear D gene. Germline assignment: CDR1 MDHEN and CDR2 SYDVKM. There are 13 residues in the CDR3. CDR3 amino acids: CVSSIMYQETQYF. CDR3 sequence (DNA): TGTGTCAGCAGCATAATGTACCAAGAGACCCAGTACTTT.

As for this clonotype: The junction differs from germline at one of its ends, possibly a read error. This rearrangement joins TRBV11-2 to TRBJ2-7, with 8 bases that match TRBD2. The CDR3 is 14 amino acids. Looked up from germline, CDR1 is SGHAT and CDR2 is FQNNGV. The CDR3 loop reads CAGSLSGSSNEQYF. CDR3 coding DNA: TGTGCCGGCAGCTTGAGCGGGAGTAGCAACGAGCAATACTTC.

Of note for this clonotype: A read error may produce the germline difference seen at one junction end. The CDR3 protein is CASSPPNRRVNENLFF. The CDR3 DNA sequence: TGTGCCAGCAGCCCCCCTAACAGGCGGGTCAATGAAAATCTGTTTTTT. The V gene is TRBV6-5, the J gene TRBJ1-4, with D possibly being TRBD1 (5 bases). Germline V gives CDR1 MNHEY, CDR2 SVGAGI. The CDR3 totals 16 residues.

This chain links TRBV6-1 with TRBJ2-7; D is possibly TRBD2 (5 bases). Germline-derived CDR1 and CDR2 are MNHNS and SASEGT. The CDR3 covers 18 residues. V lost 10 bases and J lost 0, with 28 bases in between. The CDR3 nucleotides are TGTGCCAACATTCCATTAACTCCGGGATCACTAAGCTCCTACGAGCAGTACTTC. Amino acid sequence: CANIPLTPGSLSSYEQYF.

Comments on this clonotype: Likely a read error: the CDR3 ends without its conserved phenylalanine or tryptophan. The chain is built from TRBV7-9 and TRBJ2-2, with TRBD1 identical over 7 bases. The CDR3 totals 15 residues. From germline, CDR1 is SEHNR and CDR2 FQNEAQ (reference sequence). V was clipped by 5 bases and J by 0 bases; unmatched bases: 3. CDR3 residues: CASSPTGSNTGELFL. The CDR3 region has the DNA TGTGCCAGCAGCCCGACAGGGTCGAACACCGGGGAGCTGTTTCTT.